This T cell receptor beta chain was captured by sequencing in a study of T cell repertoires in cytomegalovirus infection. Study summary: CMV infection together with matching HLA type was indicated by public TCR beta signatures. General study results and limits: Summed frequency of public TCR beta families distinguished CMV carriers with the relevant HLA.

TCRdb analysed the reads with MiXCR anew, one entry per CDR3 protein. The sample yields around 300,000 distinct CDR3 sequences, about 25% seen once. The V gene lost 2 bases and the J gene lost 8 bases, with 18 bases spanning the gap. The germline CDR1 and CDR2 sequences are GTSNPN and SVGIG (reference sequence). This CDR3 is 14 amino acids long. A few counts support this clonotype. Its cognate antigen is unknown. Sequencing was carried out using PBMCs. This chain uses TRBV30 with TRBJ1-2, with D possibly being TRBD1 (6 bases). The source of this sequence is a human donor in good health (CMV status not recorded). Some clones in this sample may be carry-over from other donors' samples. This CDR3 is CAWSISRGSFGYTF. In DNA, the CDR3 is TGTGCCTGGAGTATATCCAGGGGCTCTTTCGGCTACACCTTC.